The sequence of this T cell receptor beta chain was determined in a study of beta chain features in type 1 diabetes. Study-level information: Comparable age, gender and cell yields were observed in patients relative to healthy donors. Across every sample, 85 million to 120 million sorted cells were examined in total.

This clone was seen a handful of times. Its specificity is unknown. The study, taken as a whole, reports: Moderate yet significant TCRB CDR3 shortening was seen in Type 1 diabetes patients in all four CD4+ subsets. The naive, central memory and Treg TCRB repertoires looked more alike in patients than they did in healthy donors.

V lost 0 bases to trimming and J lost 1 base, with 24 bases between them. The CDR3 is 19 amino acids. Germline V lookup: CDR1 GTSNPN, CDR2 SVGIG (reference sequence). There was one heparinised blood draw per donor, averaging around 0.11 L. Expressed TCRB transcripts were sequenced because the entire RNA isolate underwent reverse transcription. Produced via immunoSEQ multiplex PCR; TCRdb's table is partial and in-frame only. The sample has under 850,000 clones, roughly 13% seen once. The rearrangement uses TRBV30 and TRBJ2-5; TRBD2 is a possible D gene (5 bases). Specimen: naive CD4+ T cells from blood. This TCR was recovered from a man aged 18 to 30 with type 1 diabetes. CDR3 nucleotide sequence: TGTGCCTGGAGTGTCGCATTGAGTCGAGGGCCGCTCACCCAAGAGACCCAGTACTTC. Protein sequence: CAWSVALSRGPLTQETQYF. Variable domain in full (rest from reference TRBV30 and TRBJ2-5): SQTIHQWPATLVQPVGSPLSLECTVEGTSNPNLYWYRQAAGRGLQLLFYSVGIGQISSEVPQNLSASRPQDRQFILSSKKLLLSDSGFYLCAWSVALSRGPLTQETQYFGPGTRLLVL.